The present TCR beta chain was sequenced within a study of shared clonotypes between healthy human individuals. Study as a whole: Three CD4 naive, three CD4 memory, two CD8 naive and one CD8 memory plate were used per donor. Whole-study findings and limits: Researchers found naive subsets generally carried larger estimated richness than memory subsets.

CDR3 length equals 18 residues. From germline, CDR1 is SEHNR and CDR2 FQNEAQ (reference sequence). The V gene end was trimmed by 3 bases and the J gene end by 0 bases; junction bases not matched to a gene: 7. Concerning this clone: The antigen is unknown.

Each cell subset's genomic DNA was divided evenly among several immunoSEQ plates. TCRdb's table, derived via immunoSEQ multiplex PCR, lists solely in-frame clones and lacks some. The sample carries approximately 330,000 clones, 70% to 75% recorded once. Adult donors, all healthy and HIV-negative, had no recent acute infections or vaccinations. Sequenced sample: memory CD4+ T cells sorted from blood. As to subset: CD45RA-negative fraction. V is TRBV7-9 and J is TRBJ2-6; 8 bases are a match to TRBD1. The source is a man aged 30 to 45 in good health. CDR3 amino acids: CASSFAGGMGSGANVLTF. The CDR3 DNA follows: TGTGCCAGCAGCTTCGCAGGGGGCATGGGCTCTGGGGCCAACGTCCTGACTTTC.